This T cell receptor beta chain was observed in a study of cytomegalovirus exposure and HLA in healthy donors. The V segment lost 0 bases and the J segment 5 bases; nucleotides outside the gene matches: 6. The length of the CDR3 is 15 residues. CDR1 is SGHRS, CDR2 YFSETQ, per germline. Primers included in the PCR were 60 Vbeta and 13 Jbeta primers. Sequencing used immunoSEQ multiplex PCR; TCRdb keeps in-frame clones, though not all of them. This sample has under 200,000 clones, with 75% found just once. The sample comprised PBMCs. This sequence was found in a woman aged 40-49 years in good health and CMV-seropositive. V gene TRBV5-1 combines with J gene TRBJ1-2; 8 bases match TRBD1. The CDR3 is CASSLGGQGNYGYTF. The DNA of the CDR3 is TGCGCCAGCAGCTTGGGAGGACAGGGAAATTATGGCTACACCTTC. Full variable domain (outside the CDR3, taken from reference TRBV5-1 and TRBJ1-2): KAGVTQTPRYLIKTRGQQVTLSCSPISGHRSVSWYQQTPGQGLQFLFEYFSETQRNKGNFPGRFSGRQFSNSRSEMNVSTLELGDSALYLCASSLGGQGNYGYTFGSGTRLTVV.